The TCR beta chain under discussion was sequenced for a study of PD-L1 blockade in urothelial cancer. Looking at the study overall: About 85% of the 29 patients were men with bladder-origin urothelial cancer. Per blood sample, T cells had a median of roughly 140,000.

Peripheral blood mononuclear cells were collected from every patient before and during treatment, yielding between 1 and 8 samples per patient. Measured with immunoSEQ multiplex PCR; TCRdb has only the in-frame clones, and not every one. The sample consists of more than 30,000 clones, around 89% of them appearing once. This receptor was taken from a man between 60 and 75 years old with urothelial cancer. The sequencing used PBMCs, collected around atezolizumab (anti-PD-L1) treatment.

The CDR3 region has the DNA TGCGCCAGCAGCCAAGAACTTTTCTCCTACGAGCAGTACTTC. Translating gives CASSQELFSYEQYF. This chain joins TRBV4-1 and TRBJ2-7, with no clear D. Trimming removed 0 bases from V and 0 bases from J, with 6 bases in between. Per the germline V gene, CDR1 is MGHRA and CDR2 is YSYEKL. The CDR3 has 14 amino acids.